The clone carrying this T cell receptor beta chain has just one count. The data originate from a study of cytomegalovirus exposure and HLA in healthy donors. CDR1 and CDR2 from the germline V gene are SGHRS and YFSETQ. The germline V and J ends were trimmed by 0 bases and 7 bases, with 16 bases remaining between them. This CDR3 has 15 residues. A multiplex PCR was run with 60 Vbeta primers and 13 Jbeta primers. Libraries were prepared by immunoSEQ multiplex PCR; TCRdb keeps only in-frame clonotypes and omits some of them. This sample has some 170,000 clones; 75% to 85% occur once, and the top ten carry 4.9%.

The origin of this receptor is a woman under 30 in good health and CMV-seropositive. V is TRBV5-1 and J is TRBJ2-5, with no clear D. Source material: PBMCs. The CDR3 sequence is CASSLADDNPRTQYF. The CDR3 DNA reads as TGCGCCAGCAGCTTGGCCGATGACAACCCGCGGACCCAGTACTTC.